The entry below describes one T cell receptor (beta chain). Its antigen is still unknown. This sample was taken from a study of T cell responses to AZD1222 COVID-19 vaccine. Study-level results: Repertoires were collected only later (after the peak T cell response had occurred). Only 5 to 7 individuals given AZD1222 were seropositive at baseline. Breadth and depth of Spike-specific TCRs rose after two AZD1222 doses.

The ends were cut back, 1 base at V and 14 bases at J, with 6 bases in the middle. In germline, CDR1 is SGHDN, CDR2 FVKESK. The CDR3 extends over 11 amino acids. Profiling relied on immunoSEQ multiplex PCR, and the TCRdb table lists in-frame clones only, not all of them. Of 180,000 or so clones in the sample, about nine tenths were seen once. Sequences were derived from peripheral blood, sampled 28 days after the second AZD1222 dose. The receptor comes from an adult who received the AZD1222 COVID-19 vaccine. The V call is TRBV14, the J call TRBJ1-6; D call uncertain. CDR3: CASSQGGSLHF. The CDR3 coding sequence is TGTGCCAGCAGCCAAGGTGGGTCCCTCCACTTT.